The entry that follows covers one T cell receptor (beta chain) sequence. What it recognizes is unknown. The data derive from a study of cytomegalovirus exposure and HLA in healthy donors. Overall study results and limits: Relative to equally common others, HLA-associated TCR beta chains showed greater clonal expansion in a later analysis.

The length of the CDR3 is 13 residues. Trimming took 6 bases from V and 1 from J, leaving 9 bases between them. Germline V gives CDR1 SGHTA, CDR2 FQGTGA. This PCR relied on a set of 60 Vbeta primers and 13 Jbeta primers. The method was immunoSEQ multiplex PCR; TCRdb's version includes in-frame clones alone and lacks a portion of them. The table has under 110,000 clones, less than 80% seen once. This chain links TRBV7-3 with TRBJ1-1; weak D call: TRBD1 (5 bases). The clonotype comes from a man aged 35 to 55 in good health and CMV-seronegative. The specimen sequenced was PBMCs. CDR3 DNA: TGTGCCAGCAGGCGACAGTCGAACACTGAAGCTTTCTTT. Its translation: CASRRQSNTEAFF.